Following are 24 T cell receptor beta chains from one sample sequenced in a study of blood T cells in healthy people across ages. Next came a second PCR, run for roughly 6 to 11 cycles, which used a sample-barcoded 5' primer along with a J-beta primer mix. TCRdb reprocessed the 5' RACE reads with MiXCR, giving one entry per CDR3 protein. The sample yields over 1,300,000 distinct CDR3 sequences, 59% seen once. The specimen sequenced was blood. These receptors originate from a man aged 18 to 29 in good health.

The CDR3 loop is CASSRGRAEYYEQYF. Written as DNA, the CDR3 is TGTGCCAGCAGCCGGGGGCGAGCGGAATACTACGAGCAGTACTTC. V and J are TRBV3-1 and TRBJ2-7; possibly TRBD1 for D (6 bases). V dropped 4 bases and J dropped 3 bases, with 16 bases sitting between them. CDR3 length: 15 amino acids. Germline CDR1 LGHDT, CDR2 YNNKEL (reference sequence).

The chain joins TRBV6-5 to TRBJ2-4; TRBD2 might be the D (6 bases). The end of the DNA is better explained by TRBJ2-7, so the J call may be wrong. This CDR3 has 13 residues. CDR1 is MNHEY, CDR2 SVGAGI, per germline. The CDR3 DNA follows: TGTGCCAGCAGTGCGGGGCCTTACTACGAGCAGTACTTC. Encoded protein: CASSAGPYYEQYF.

The chain recombines TRBV7-6 with TRBJ2-3; D is uncertain. CDR3 size: 13 residues. Germline V gene sequence: CDR1 SGHVS, CDR2 FNYEAQ. V gave up 5 bases and J gave up 4 bases, with 10 bases separating them. CDR3 nucleotide sequence: TGTGCCAGCAGCGGCTATGTTGCAGATACGCAGTATTTT. Protein product: CASSGYVADTQYF.

This clonotype was picked up a small number of times. The chain recombines TRBV28 with TRBJ2-5; TRBD2 aligns across 9 bases. The CDR3 sequence is 17 residues long. Germline CDR1 reads MDHEN; CDR2 reads SYDVKM. The ends lost 6 bases at V and 1 base at J; junction bases unmatched: 12. The CDR3 region has the DNA TGTGCCAGCAGATTCCCCGGGCGGGGGGGAATCCAAGAGACCCAGTACTTC. It translates to CASRFPGRGGIQETQYF.

There are a few counts of this clonotype. The rearrangement joins TRBV29-1 to TRBJ2-5, with 9 positions matching TRBD1. Trimming at V came to 5 bases and at J to 4 bases, leaving 2 bases not matched to a gene. The CDR3 has 12 residues. Germline V CDR1 and CDR2: SQVTM, ANQGSEA. CDR3: CSVHRGRETQYF. The CDR3 DNA reads TGCAGCGTTCACAGGGGGCGAGAGACCCAGTACTTC. The variable domain in full, with the rest retrieved from reference TRBV29-1 and TRBJ2-5, is SAVISQKPSRDICQRGTSLTIQCQVDSQVTMMFWYRQQPGQSLTLIATANQGSEATYESGFVIDKFPISRPNLTFSTLTVSNMSPEDSSIYLCSVHRGRETQYFGPGTRLLVL.

This chain links TRBV5-6 with TRBJ2-7; D ambiguous. The CDR3 length is 16 residues. CDR1 and CDR2 (germline): SGHDT, YYEEEE. V was pared by 0 bases and J by 0 bases, with 13 bases between. The CDR3 sequence: CASSLAGGDTSYEQYF. CDR3 in DNA: TGTGCCAGCAGCTTGGCGGGCGGAGACACCTCCTACGAGCAGTACTTC.

This clonotype was picked up one time. The rearrangement links TRBV15 to TRBJ1-4, with D possibly matching TRBD1 (5 bases). V shed 0 bases and J shed 8 bases, with 10 bases lying between them. This CDR3 is 14 amino acids long. The germline CDR1 and CDR2 sequences are LNHNV and YYDKDF (reference sequence). For the CDR3, the DNA is TGTGCCACCAGCAGAGATCTGGGGCGGGAAAAACTGTTTTTT. This codes for CATSRDLGREKLFF. Combining the CDR3 with reference TRBV15 and TRBJ1-4 gives the whole variable domain DAMVIQNPRYQVTQFGKPVTLSCSQTLNHNVMYWYQQKSSQAPKLLFHYYDKDFNNEADTPDNFQSRRPNTSFCFLDIRSPGLGDTAMYLCATSRDLGREKLFFGSGTQLSVL.

The rearrangement uses TRBV25-1 and TRBJ1-2, with D hard to call. The CDR3 is 14 amino acids. V shed 4 bases and J shed 3 bases, with 12 bases lying between them. Per the germline V gene, CDR1 is MGHDK and CDR2 is SYGVNS. CDR3 nucleotide sequence: TGTGCCAGCAGTGGGGGTAGGGTGGACTATGGCTACACCTTC. Translating it yields CASSGGRVDYGYTF.

The V gene is TRBV15, the J gene TRBJ2-5, with a tentative D call TRBD1 (5 bases). The CDR3 is 15 residues long. From germline, CDR1 is LNHNV and CDR2 YYDKDF (reference sequence). V was shortened by 5 bases and J by 0 bases, with 13 bases between the two germline ends. The CDR3 bases are TGTGCCACCAGCCCCGCTAACAGGAACCAAGAGACCCAGTACTTC. Protein product: CATSPANRNQETQYF.

The chain joins TRBV27 to TRBJ2-7; weak D call: TRBD2 (6 bases). This CDR3 has 16 amino acids. Trimming cost V 6 bases and J 3 bases, with 21 bases left between them. Per germline, CDR1 MNHEY and CDR2 SMNVEV (reference sequence). The CDR3 here is CASSPYHRTTVYEQYF. CDR3 DNA sequence: TGTGCCAGCAGCCCTTATCACAGGACTACAGTCTACGAGCAGTACTTC.

The chain combines TRBV27 with TRBJ2-5, with 9 bases that match TRBD2. CDR1 and CDR2 (germline): MNHEY, SMNVEV (reference sequence). J was trimmed by 11 bases and V by 8 bases; bases with no gene match: 12. CDR3 length: 13 residues. The CDR3 nucleotides read TGTGCCAGCGCTACTAGCGGGCGGTCTTTTCAGTACTTC. Translating it yields CASATSGRSFQYF.

This clonotype was counted between two and nine times. V is TRBV15 and J is TRBJ1-6; TRBD1 agrees at 8 bases. The CDR3 is made up of 17 amino acids. The V and J ends lost 1 base and 7 bases, in that order; junction bases with no gene match: 9. Germline-derived CDR1 and CDR2 are LNHNV and YYDKDF (reference sequence). The CDR3 sequence: CATSRALGQGYNSPLHF. CDR3 nucleotides: TGTGCCACCAGCAGAGCATTAGGACAGGGTTACAATTCACCCCTCCACTTT.

The rearrangement links TRBV20-1 to TRBJ1-2; no clear D. Germline assignment: CDR1 DFQATT and CDR2 SNEGSKA (reference sequence). V lost 3 bases and J lost 4, with 9 bases in between. This CDR3 comprises 12 residues. The CDR3 sequence: CSARWFAYGYTF. DNA of the CDR3: TGCAGTGCTAGGTGGTTCGCCTATGGCTACACCTTC.

As concerns this clonotype: One end of the junction fails to match germline, which may point to a read error. This chain links TRBV7-6 with TRBJ1-2; D not resolved. The CDR3 totals 12 residues. Germline assignment: CDR1 SGHVS and CDR2 FNYEAQ. The CDR3 nucleotides read TGTGCCAGCAGCCCTGCCCGCTATGACTACACCTTC. Translated, it gives CASSPARYDYTF.

The V and J genes are TRBV5-4 and TRBJ2-6; D not resolved. CDR1 is SGHNT and CDR2 is YYREEE in the germline V gene (reference sequence). V gave up 0 bases and J gave up 0 bases, with 10 bases separating them. This CDR3 has 17 residues. CDR3 nucleotide sequence: TGTGCCAGCAGCTTGGCCGTTAAAGCCTCTGGGGCCAACGTCCTGACTTTC. This gives the protein CASSLAVKASGANVLTF. Filled out from reference TRBV5-4 and TRBJ2-6, the complete variable domain reads ETGVTQSPTHLIKTRGQQVTLRCSSQSGHNTVSWYQQALGQGPQFIFQYYREEENGRGNFPPRFSGLQFPNYSSELNVNALELDDSALYLCASSLAVKASGANVLTFGAGSRLTVL.

This clonotype came up once. The chain recombines TRBV28 with TRBJ2-7; 8 bases are shared with TRBD1. In germline, CDR1 is MDHEN, CDR2 SYDVKM. This CDR3 has 16 residues. V shed 4 bases, J shed 0 bases, and the junction held 8 bases outside the gene matches. The CDR3 here is CASSSLGQGRSYEQYF. CDR3 DNA sequence: TGTGCCAGCAGTTCCCTCGGACAGGGCCGCTCCTACGAGCAGTACTTC.

This clonotype was seen a handful of times. This rearrangement joins TRBV12-3 or TRBV12-4 to TRBJ1-2; D is undetermined. CDR3 size: 13 residues. Trimming removed 6 bases from V and 4 bases from J, with 12 bases in between. CDR3 residues: CASSSGPSYGYTF. The CDR3 region has the DNA TGTGCCAGCAGCTCCGGGCCCTCCTATGGCTACACCTTC.

The chain combines TRBV13 with TRBJ2-3; 10 positions match TRBD2. V shed 4 bases and J 0 bases; nucleotides not matched to a gene: 7. Germline CDR1 reads PRHDT; CDR2 reads FYEKMQ (reference sequence). This CDR3 contains 17 residues. The CDR3, as DNA: TGTGCCAGCAGCTCCCGTAGCGGGGGGACTAGCACAGATACGCAGTATTTT. Translation gives CASSSRSGGTSTDTQYF. Full variable domain (remainder filled in from reference TRBV13 and TRBJ2-3): AAGVIQSPRHLIKEKRETATLKCYPIPRHDTVYWYQQGPGQDPQFLISFYEKMQSDKGSIPDRFSAQQFSDYHSELNMSSLELGDSALYFCASSSRSGGTSTDTQYFGPGTRLTVL.

V gene TRBV18 combines with J gene TRBJ2-5; TRBD1 agrees at 10 bases. The closer fit of TRBJ2-7 to the DNA end suggests the J call may be wrong. Per germline, CDR1 KGHSH and CDR2 LQKENI. This CDR3 spans 15 amino acids. The CDR3 sequence: CASSPGQGLNYEQYF. Here the CDR3 DNA reads TGTGCCAGCTCACCGGGACAGGGGTTAAACTACGAGCAGTACTTC.

J is TRBJ1-2 and V is TRBV10-3; D not certain. V was clipped by 10 bases and J by 4 bases, with 19 bases between them. CDR3 size: 14 residues. The V gene's germline CDR1 is ENHRY and CDR2 SYGVKD. The CDR3 sequence: CATGEGNILYGYTF. The CDR3 DNA reads TGTGCCACCGGGGAGGGAAATATCCTCTATGGCTACACCTTC.

Of note for this clonotype: A much more abundant neighbour one base away suggests this may be a read error. The chain uses TRBV6-1 and TRBJ2-1; tentative D call: TRBD2 (6 bases). The end of the DNA is better explained by TRBJ2-7, so the J call may be wrong. The germline gives CDR1 MNHNS, CDR2 SASEGT. The CDR3 has 14 amino acids. In DNA, the CDR3 is TGTGCCAGCAGTGCCGGGAGCTCCTACAATGAGCAGTACTTC. Translated, it gives CASSAGSSYNEQYF.

This clonotype was seen only a few times. The germline gene is not matched at one end of the junction; a read error may be the cause. The chain carries TRBV7-7 and TRBJ2-7; 7 nucleotides align to TRBD2. The CDR3 totals 14 residues. Germline CDR1 is SSHAT and CDR2 is FNYEAQ (reference sequence). The CDR3 sequence: CASSEGLEVYEQYF. DNA of the CDR3: TGTGCTAGCAGCGAAGGACTAGAAGTCTACGAGCAGTACTTC.

The CDR3 loop reads CASTVDGRVEKLFF. The DNA of the CDR3 is TGTGCCAGCACCGTAGATGGGCGGGTTGAAAAACTGTTTTTT. The chain uses TRBV12-3 or TRBV12-4 and TRBJ1-4, with unresolved D. V was clipped by 7 bases and J by 7 bases, with 16 bases between them. CDR3 length equals 14 residues.

The chain is built from TRBV6-2 or TRBV6-3 and TRBJ2-1; D is ambiguous. V lost 7 bases, J lost 0 bases, and 16 bases lay in between. This CDR3 has 16 residues. CDR1 is MNHEY and CDR2 is SVGEGT in the germline V gene. CDR3 sequence: CASIRSTTSSYNEQFF. In DNA, the CDR3 is TGTGCCAGCATAAGATCGACCACGAGCTCCTACAATGAGCAGTTCTTC.